One sample yielded the 7 T cell receptor beta chains listed below, sequenced in a study of regulatory T cells in long-lasting Graves disease. Time point defined: persistent/refractory GD, antithyroid drugs over 5 years with positive TRAb. Extracted RNA from PBMCs served as the source of the TCR library. Sequencing libraries for TCR beta were prepared with iRepertoire HTBI primers and Arm-PCR of CDR3 regions. Each CDR3 protein is one row after TCRdb ran MiXCR on the multiplex PCR reads. The sample yields around 400,000 distinct CDR3 sequences, approximately 22% seen once. The sample was peripheral blood mononuclear cells (PBMCs), taken when the disease was refractory, from a patient treated with antithyroid drugs. These TCRs come from a female donor with Graves disease.

This clonotype showed up many times. The J gene is TRBJ2-5, the V gene TRBV24-1; TRBD2 matches at 7 bases. V shed 3 bases and J 2 bases; nucleotides not matched to a gene: 2. The CDR3 has 14 residues. From germline, CDR1 is KGHDR and CDR2 SFDVKD. DNA of the CDR3: TGTGCCACCAGTGATCCGGGACTACAAGAGACCCAGTACTTC. Its translation: CATSDPGLQETQYF.

The rearrangement joins TRBV28 to TRBJ2-3; D possibly corresponds to TRBD2 (6 bases). Trimming removed 5 bases at V and 2 bases at J, with 29 bases between. The CDR3 is 20 amino acids. Germline CDR1 and CDR2: MDHEN and SYDVKM. As DNA, the CDR3 is TGTGCCAGCAGTCCCTCCCGTACTGGCGGGATAAGACAACCCACAGATACGCAGTATTTT. The encoded protein is CASSPSRTGGIRQPTDTQYF.

On this clonotype: A read error likely explains this, since a far larger clone differs by one base. This chain uses TRBV6-2 or TRBV6-3 with TRBJ2-7; TRBD2 might be the D (6 bases). CDR3 length equals 13 residues. The V end was cut by 7 bases, the J end by 5 bases, with 15 bases between. Germline lookup yields CDR1 MNHEY and CDR2 SVGEGT. As DNA, the CDR3 is TGTGCCAGCACTGCTAGCGCTTCCCACGAGCAGTACTTC. This gives the protein CASTASASHEQYF.

At least ten counts were recorded for this clonotype. The chain joins TRBV2 to TRBJ2-5; 12 nucleotides agree with TRBD2. The CDR3 has 15 amino acids. With 3 bases clipped from V and 7 bases from J, the junction kept 6 bases outside the gene matches. The germline V gene encodes CDR1 SNHLY and CDR2 FYNNEI. The CDR3 DNA reads as TGTGCCAGCAGTGACCTAGCGGGAGGGCCGGTGACCCAGTACTTC. It encodes CASSDLAGGPVTQYF.

This clonotype was counted ten times or more. The chain carries TRBV6-2 or TRBV6-3 and TRBJ1-5; perhaps TRBD1 as D (6 bases). In germline, CDR1 is MNHEY, CDR2 SVGEGT. The CDR3 is made up of 15 amino acids. The V end lost 5 bases, the J end lost 3 bases, and 14 bases lay between the germline ends. CDR3 sequence (DNA): TGTGCCAGCAGTGGGGCGGGGGCCCTCAATCAGCCCCAGCATTTT. Amino acid sequence: CASSGAGALNQPQHF.

The chain combines TRBV28 with TRBJ2-7; 11 nucleotides agree with TRBD1. Germline CDR1 reads MDHEN; CDR2 reads SYDVKM. CDR3 length equals 15 residues. After removal of 2 bases from V and 5 bases from J, the junction contained 5 bases not matched to a gene. The CDR3 region has the DNA TGTGCCAGCAGTTTACCGGGACAGGGGGTGAACGAGCAGTACTTC. As protein: CASSLPGQGVNEQYF.

There are many counts of this clonotype. The chain has TRBV2 and TRBJ1-2; 7 bases are shared with TRBD1. With V trimmed by 1 base and J by 8 bases, 7 bases remained unmatched. The CDR3 length is 14 residues. CDR1 is SNHLY, CDR2 FYNNEI, per germline. CDR3 DNA sequence: TGTGCCAGCAGTGAAGACCAGGGGGAAGGAGGCTACACCTTC. Its translation: CASSEDQGEGGYTF.